A selection of T cell receptor beta chains follows, all from one sample in a study of regulatory T cells in long-lasting Graves disease. TCRdb reanalysed the multiplex PCR reads using MiXCR and keeps one entry per CDR3 protein. The sample lists a few hundred thousand distinct CDR3 sequences, around 20% occurring once. Source: peripheral blood mononuclear cells (PBMCs), taken when the disease was refractory, from a patient treated with antithyroid drugs. The receptors stem from a female donor with Graves disease. CDR3s include the opening cysteine and the closing phenylalanine or tryptophan. A D gene is named only where the DNA matches it firmly. Clone size appears in some rows only: once, few, many, or a class for an expanded clone.

D	J	V	size	CDR3	DNA
NA	TRBJ1-1	TRBV30	few	CAWSFQGMRNTEAFF	TGTGCCTGGAGCTTCCAGGGAATGAGGAACACTGAAGCTTTCTTT
NA	TRBJ1-2	TRBV2	many	CASTYEARGAYGYTF	TGTGCCAGCACCTATGAAGCCCGGGGGGCCTATGGCTACACCTTC
TRBD2	TRBJ2-1	TRBV5-1	once	CASSAEGLAAGNEQFF	TGCGCCAGCAGCGCGGAGGGACTAGCGGCGGGCAATGAGCAGTTCTTC
NA	TRBJ1-2	TRBV20-1	many	CSASPSYGYTF	TGCAGTGCTAGCCCAAGCTATGGCTACACCTTC
TRBD2	TRBJ2-5	TRBV3-1	few	CASSQGRFGLAIGKTQYF	TGTGCCAGCAGCCAAGGGCGCTTTGGACTAGCGATAGGAAAGACCCAGTACTTC
TRBD2	TRBJ2-7	TRBV14	NA	CASSHGLAGLRNEQYF	TGTGCCAGCAGTCATGGACTAGCGGGATTGAGGAACGAGCAGTACTTC
TRBD1	TRBJ2-7	TRBV15	few	CATSRERQGSTYEQYF	TGTGCCACCAGCAGGGAACGACAGGGTTCGACCTACGAGCAGTACTTC
NA	TRBJ2-5	TRBV11-2	many	CASSLVEEQYF	TGTGCCAGCAGCTTAGTGGAAGAACAGTACTTC
NA	TRBJ1-1	TRBV5-1	NA	CASRKLADLNTEAFF	TGCGCCAGCCGCAAACTGGCAGACTTGAACACTGAAGCTTTCTTT
TRBD1	TRBJ1-1	TRBV19	NA	CASSPNRGHTEAFF	TGTGCCAGTAGTCCAAACAGGGGACACACTGAAGCTTTCTTT
NA	TRBJ2-7	TRBV7-3	few	CASSPSGWTYEQYF	TGTGCCAGCAGCCCAAGCGGGTGGACCTACGAGCAGTACTTC
NA	TRBJ2-5	TRBV11-2	few	CASSNKQPQETQYF	TGTGCCAGCAGCAATAAGCAGCCCCAAGAGACCCAGTACTTC
TRBD1	TRBJ1-1	TRBV19	NA	CASSKRTGGQNTEAFF	TGTGCCAGTAGTAAAAGGACAGGGGGACAGAACACTGAAGCTTTCTTT
NA	TRBJ1-1	TRBV29-1	few	CSVESGPSNMNTEAFF	TGCAGCGTTGAGTCAGGGCCTAGTAATATGAACACTGAAGCTTTCTTT
NA	TRBJ2-7	TRBV10-3	few	CAISERPDSERQYF	TGTGCCATCAGTGAGCGACCTGACAGCGAAAGGCAGTACTTC
NA	TRBJ1-1	TRBV27	many	CASSPGGWGPEAFF	TGTGCCAGCAGTCCCGGAGGGTGGGGCCCTGAAGCTTTCTTT
TRBD2	TRBJ2-3	TRBV28	NA	CASSLWASGRIGTDTQYF	TGTGCCAGCAGTTTGTGGGCTAGCGGGAGGATTGGCACAGATACGCAGTATTTT
TRBD1	TRBJ1-4	TRBV11-2	many	CASRLTGQGVTEKLFF	TGTGCCAGCAGGCTCACGGGACAGGGAGTAACTGAAAAACTGTTTTTT
TRBD2	TRBJ2-2	TRBV12-3/TRBV12-4	NA	CASSLGGGSATGELFF	TGTGCCAGCAGTTTAGGGGGGGGGTCGGCCACCGGGGAGCTGTTTTTT
TRBD2	TRBJ2-1	TRBV7-2	NA	CASSLGERDWDNEQFF	TGTGCCAGCAGCTTAGGGGAGCGGGACTGGGACAATGAGCAGTTCTTC
NA	TRBJ1-2	TRBV12-3/TRBV12-4	many	CASSSQLSGVEGYTF	TGTGCCAGCAGTAGTCAATTGTCAGGGGTGGAAGGCTACACCTTC